Listed below are T cell receptor beta chains from one sample, sequenced in a study of monozygotic twins with inflammatory bowel disease. TCRdb reanalyzed the 5' RACE reads, giving one entry per CDR3 protein sequence and no DNA. The sample data list roughly 120,000 distinct CDR3 sequences. The sequencing sample was made of blood. Receptors originate from a human donor with ulcerative colitis or Crohn's disease, or a healthy co-twin of an affected twin (not recorded which). Each CDR3 is given with its conserved first and last residue. The order of the fields is V gene, J gene, CDR3 protein.

v_gene: TRBV7-8; j_gene: TRBJ2-5; CDR3aa: CASGNEETQYF
v_gene: TRBV28; j_gene: TRBJ2-5; CDR3aa: CASRGGQGRETQYF
v_gene: TRBV10-3; j_gene: TRBJ2-5; CDR3aa: CAISDPGLAGGQKLETQYF
v_gene: TRBV7-9; j_gene: TRBJ1-4; CDR3aa: CASSFGWTGNEKLFF
v_gene: TRBV5-1; j_gene: TRBJ2-7; CDR3aa: CASSADRGFATRHSYEQYF
v_gene: TRBV20-1; j_gene: TRBJ2-1; CDR3aa: CSAGGGTGINEQFF
v_gene: TRBV28; j_gene: TRBJ2-3; CDR3aa: CASSRTGATDTQYF
v_gene: TRBV4-3; j_gene: TRBJ2-2; CDR3aa: CASSQDLGLAGSGTGELFF
v_gene: TRBV7-3; j_gene: TRBJ1-1; CDR3aa: CASSSTPMNTEAFF
v_gene: TRBV7-2; j_gene: TRBJ1-6; CDR3aa: CASSLDNKSPLHF
v_gene: TRBV12-3/TRBV12-4; j_gene: TRBJ1-2; CDR3aa: CASRKGGDYGYTF
v_gene: TRBV5-1; j_gene: TRBJ2-3; CDR3aa: CASSLDRGHGDTQYF
v_gene: TRBV29-1; j_gene: TRBJ1-2; CDR3aa: CSVVWVVTNYGYTF
v_gene: TRBV20-1; j_gene: TRBJ2-7; CDR3aa: CSATSLSYEQYF
v_gene: TRBV7-7; j_gene: TRBJ1-1; CDR3aa: CASSALGIGEAFF
v_gene: TRBV4-2; j_gene: TRBJ2-3; CDR3aa: CASSQDHRNPRSGTQYF
v_gene: TRBV7-7; j_gene: TRBJ2-5; CDR3aa: CASSAESQETQYF
v_gene: TRBV9; j_gene: TRBJ2-7; CDR3aa: CASSIGGFPYEQYF
v_gene: TRBV5-6; j_gene: TRBJ1-3; CDR3aa: CASSGRRGPYEFGNTIYF
v_gene: TRBV7-9; j_gene: TRBJ2-3; CDR3aa: CASSPSGSPDTQYF
v_gene: TRBV11-2; j_gene: TRBJ2-3; CDR3aa: CASSRTPSSTDTQYF
v_gene: TRBV20-1; j_gene: TRBJ1-1; CDR3aa: CSVSQGTIRNTEAFF
v_gene: TRBV5-1; j_gene: TRBJ2-4; CDR3aa: CASSPGQGHIQYF
v_gene: TRBV2; j_gene: TRBJ2-3; CDR3aa: CASRRDRGTDTQYF
v_gene: TRBV3-1; j_gene: TRBJ1-1; CDR3aa: CASSQDLVLSEAFF
v_gene: TRBV11-1; j_gene: TRBJ2-2; CDR3aa: CASSAAGGTSRLNTGELFF
v_gene: TRBV3-1; j_gene: TRBJ2-5; CDR3aa: CASSQDNLGETQYF
v_gene: TRBV2; j_gene: TRBJ2-1; CDR3aa: CASSEWGLGNEQFF
v_gene: TRBV29-1; j_gene: TRBJ2-3; CDR3aa: CSVGVVRTDTQYF
v_gene: TRBV28; j_gene: TRBJ2-7; CDR3aa: CASSSRSRFGYF
v_gene: TRBV28; j_gene: TRBJ1-3; CDR3aa: CASSLLGGSLGSGNTIYF
v_gene: TRBV5-1; j_gene: TRBJ2-1; CDR3aa: CASSLAVGEQFF
v_gene: TRBV20-1; j_gene: TRBJ1-4; CDR3aa: CSAPDRGYSEKLFF
v_gene: TRBV12-3/TRBV12-4; j_gene: TRBJ2-1; CDR3aa: CASSSPELASNEQFF
v_gene: TRBV20-1; j_gene: TRBJ1-2; CDR3aa: CSASSTENYGYTF
v_gene: TRBV15; j_gene: TRBJ1-1; CDR3aa: CATSRPDRNTEAFF
v_gene: TRBV12-3/TRBV12-4; j_gene: TRBJ1-1; CDR3aa: CATSLEPQVSNTEAFF